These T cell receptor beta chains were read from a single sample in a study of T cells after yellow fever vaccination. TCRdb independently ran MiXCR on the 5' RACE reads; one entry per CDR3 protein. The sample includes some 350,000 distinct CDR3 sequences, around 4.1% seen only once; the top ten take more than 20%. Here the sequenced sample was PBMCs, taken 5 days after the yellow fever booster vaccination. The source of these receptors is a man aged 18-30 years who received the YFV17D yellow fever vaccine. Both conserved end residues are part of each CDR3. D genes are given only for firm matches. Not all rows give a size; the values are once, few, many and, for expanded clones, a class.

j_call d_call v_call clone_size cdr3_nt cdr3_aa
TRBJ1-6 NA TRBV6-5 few TGTGCCAGCAGCCTCAGGGATCGTAGACCCCTCCACTTT CASSLRDRRPLHF
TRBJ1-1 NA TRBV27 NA TGTGCCAGCAGCCCAGGGACTTACATGAACACTGAAGCTTTCTTT CASSPGTYMNTEAFF
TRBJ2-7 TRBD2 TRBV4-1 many TGCGCCAGCAGCCAACCCCCTAGCGGATCCTACGAGCAGTACTTC CASSQPPSGSYEQYF
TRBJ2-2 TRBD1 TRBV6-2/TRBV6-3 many TGTGCCAGCAGTTTCAAAGTCGGGACAGCCACCGGGGAGCTGTTTTTT CASSFKVGTATGELFF
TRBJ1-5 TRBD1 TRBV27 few TGTGCCAGCAGTTTAGGGCAGGGGGCGGCTCAGCCCCAGCATTTT CASSLGQGAAQPQHF
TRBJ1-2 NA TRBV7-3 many TGTGCCAGCGGAGAGAACTATGGCTACACCTTC CASGENYGYTF
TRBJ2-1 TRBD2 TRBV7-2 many TGTGCCAGCAGCTCCCGGGGGGGGGATGAGCAGTTCTTC CASSSRGGDEQFF
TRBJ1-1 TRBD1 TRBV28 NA TGTGCCAGCAGTCCTCAGGACAGGGACACTGAAGCTTTCTTT CASSPQDRDTEAFF
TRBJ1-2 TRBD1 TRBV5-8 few TGTGCCAGCAGCCTGAGGGACAGGCCAATATCTGGCTACACCTTC CASSLRDRPISGYTF
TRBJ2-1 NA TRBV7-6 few TGTGCCAGCAGCCCATTCTCCAGTTCCCGTACGATCTTGAGCTCCTACAATGAGCAGTTCTTC CASSPFSSSRTILSSYNEQFF
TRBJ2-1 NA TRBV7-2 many TGTGCCAGCAGCTTACACCCCGGGGACAATGAGCAGTTCTTC CASSLHPGDNEQFF
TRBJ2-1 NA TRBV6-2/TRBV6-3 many TGTGCCAGCTCCCGGGCGGGGACGAGCAATGAGCAGTTCTTC CASSRAGTSNEQFF
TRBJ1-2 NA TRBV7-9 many TGTGCCAGCAGCTCATCAGGGGGCTACACCTTC CASSSSGGYTF
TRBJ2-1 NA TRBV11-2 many TGTGCCAGCAGCTCCAGTGGGGCTAGGCTGAGTTCCTACAATGAGCAGTTCTTC CASSSSGARLSSYNEQFF
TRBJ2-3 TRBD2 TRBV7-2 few TGTGCCGGTACTAGCGGGGCTAGCACAGATACGCAGTATTTT CAGTSGASTDTQYF
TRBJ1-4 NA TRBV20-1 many TGCAGTGCTCACCGATCGGGGAGTGAAAAACTGTTTTTT CSAHRSGSEKLFF
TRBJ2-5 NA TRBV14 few TGTGCCAGCAGCCCCCCGGCCGGCCTCGTGGGGGTAGAGACCCAGTACTTC CASSPPAGLVGVETQYF
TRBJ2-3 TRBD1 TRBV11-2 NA TGTGCCAGCAGCCCCCCCGACAGGGCCGATACGCAGTATTTT CASSPPDRADTQYF
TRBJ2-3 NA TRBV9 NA TGTGCCAGCAGCGCAGTGGATACGCAGTATTTT CASSAVDTQYF
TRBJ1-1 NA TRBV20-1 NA TGCAGTGCTAGAGAAGGGGCCGGGACGGCGGCTAACACTGAAGCTTTCTTT CSAREGAGTAANTEAFF
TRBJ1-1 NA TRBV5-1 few TGCGCCAGCAGCGCACTAGGACAGTTGCCCACTGAAGCTTTCTTT CASSALGQLPTEAFF
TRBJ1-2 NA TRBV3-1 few TGTGCCAGCAGCCACCCCGGGACGGTCTATGGCTACACCTTC CASSHPGTVYGYTF
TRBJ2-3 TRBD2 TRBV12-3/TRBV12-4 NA TGTGCCAGCAGGGGGACTAGCGGATCAGATACGCAGTATTTT CASRGTSGSDTQYF
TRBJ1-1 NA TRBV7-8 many TGTGCCAGCAGCTCACCACAGGGATCGATCCCTGAAGCTTTCTTT CASSSPQGSIPEAFF
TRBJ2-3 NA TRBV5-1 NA TGCGCCAGCAGCTTTGACCCCGGAGATACGCAGTATTTT CASSFDPGDTQYF
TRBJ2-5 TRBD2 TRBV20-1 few TGCAGTGCTCGTACCCTGTCGGGGGGGACCCAAGAGACCCAGTACTTC CSARTLSGGTQETQYF
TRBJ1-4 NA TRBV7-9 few TGTGCCAGCAGCTTAATCCCGACGGAGAATGAAAAACTGTTTTTT CASSLIPTENEKLFF
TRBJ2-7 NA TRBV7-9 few TGTGCCAGCAGCTTAGCACAGACCTACGAGCAGTACTTC CASSLAQTYEQYF
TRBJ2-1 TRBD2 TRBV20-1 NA TGCAGTGCTACTTCCCCGGCGGGGGGGCAGAACAATGAGCAGTTCTTC CSATSPAGGQNNEQFF
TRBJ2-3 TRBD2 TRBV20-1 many TGCAGTGCTAGAGAAATTACCAGCGGGGGGCTGAGCACAGATACGCAGTATTTT CSAREITSGGLSTDTQYF
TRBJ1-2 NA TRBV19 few TGTGCCAGTACCCCAATGGAGGGGACAGGCTACACCTTC CASTPMEGTGYTF
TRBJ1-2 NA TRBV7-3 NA TGTGCCAGCAGCTTAGCCGGGGCAGCTAACTATGGCTACACCTTC CASSLAGAANYGYTF
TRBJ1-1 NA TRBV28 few TGTGCCAGCAGTTCCCCCGGCGATATGAACACTGAAGCTTTCTTT CASSSPGDMNTEAFF
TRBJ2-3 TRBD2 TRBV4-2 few TGTGCCAGCAGCCAAGCCCTCTTTGCGGGGGGGCAAGAGGATACGCAGTATTTT CASSQALFAGGQEDTQYF
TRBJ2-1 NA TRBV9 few TGTGCCAGCCGCGATCGAGACTCCTACAATGAGCAGTTCTTC CASRDRDSYNEQFF
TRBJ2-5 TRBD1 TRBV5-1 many TGCGCCAGCAGCGAAGGGACAGGGGCAGAGACCCAGTACTTC CASSEGTGAETQYF
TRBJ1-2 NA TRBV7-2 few TGTGCCAGCAGCCGATCGTGGGGCGACTATGGCTACACCTTC CASSRSWGDYGYTF
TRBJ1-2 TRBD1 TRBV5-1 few TGCGCCAGCAGCTTGAATGGGGGACAGGGATCCTATGGCTACACCTTC CASSLNGGQGSYGYTF
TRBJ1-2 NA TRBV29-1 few TGCAGCGCCCACCAGAGAGCCTATGGCTACACCTTC CSAHQRAYGYTF
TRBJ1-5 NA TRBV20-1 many TGCAGTGCTATCAGGGCGTGGAATCAGCCCCAGCATTTT CSAIRAWNQPQHF
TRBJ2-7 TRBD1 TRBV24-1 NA TGTGCCACCGGGACAGGGGGCTACGAGCAGTACTTC CATGTGGYEQYF